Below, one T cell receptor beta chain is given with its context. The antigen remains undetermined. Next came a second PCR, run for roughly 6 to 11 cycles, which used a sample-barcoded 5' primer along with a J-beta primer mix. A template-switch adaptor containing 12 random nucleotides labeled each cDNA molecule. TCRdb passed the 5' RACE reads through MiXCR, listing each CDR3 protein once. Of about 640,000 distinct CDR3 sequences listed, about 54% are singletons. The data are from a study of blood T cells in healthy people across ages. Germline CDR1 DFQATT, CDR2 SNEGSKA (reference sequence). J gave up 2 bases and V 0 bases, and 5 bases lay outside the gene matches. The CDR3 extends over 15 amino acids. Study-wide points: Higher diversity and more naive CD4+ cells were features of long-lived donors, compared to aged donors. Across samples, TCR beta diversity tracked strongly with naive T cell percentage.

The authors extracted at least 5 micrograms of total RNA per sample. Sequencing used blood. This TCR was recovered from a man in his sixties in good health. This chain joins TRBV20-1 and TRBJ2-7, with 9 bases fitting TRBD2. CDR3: CSAREIAGDPYEQYF. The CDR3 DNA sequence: TGCAGTGCTAGAGAGATAGCGGGGGATCCCTACGAGCAGTACTTC.